This T cell receptor (beta chain) was retrieved from a study of early T cells in non-severe SARS-CoV-2 infection. The length of the CDR3 is 12 residues. Trimming took 3 bases from V and 7 from J, leaving 9 bases between them. This clonotype was seen a handful of times. Its target is not known. Each single cDNA molecule received a unique molecular identifier. TCRdb reanalysed the 5' RACE reads using MiXCR and keeps one entry per CDR3 protein. This repertoire shows 43,000 or so distinct CDR3 sequences, roughly 7% found once; its top ten account for around 7.9%. Study findings and constraints: There was a bias toward anti-spike CD8 responses in VDJdb matching, which missed private and CD4 specificities.

Sequences were obtained from whole blood. This rearrangement joins TRBV12-3 or TRBV12-4 to TRBJ1-1; D call uncertain. The clonotype comes from an adult who was a healthcare worker with PCR-confirmed SARS-CoV-2 infection or an uninfected control (not recorded which). The DNA of the CDR3 is TGTGCCAGCAGTTTTTGGGCAGTTGAAGCTTTCTTT. This encodes CASSFWAVEAFF.